This T cell receptor beta chain was obtained from a study of cytomegalovirus exposure and HLA in healthy donors. The study ran its PCR with 60 Vbeta and 13 Jbeta primers. Only in-frame clones appear in the TCRdb table, and some are missing; sequencing was by immunoSEQ multiplex PCR. The sample includes 120,000 or so clones, about 74% of them seen just once. The clonotype was recovered from a woman between 50 and 59 years old in good health and CMV-seropositive. The sample was PBMCs.

CDR3 nucleotides: TGTGCCAGCTCCCCAGGGGGGGCAATCTACGAGCAGTACTTC. This codes for CASSPGGAIYEQYF. V gene TRBV18 combines with J gene TRBJ2-7; D is perhaps TRBD1 or TRBD2 (7 bases each). Germline CDR1 and CDR2: KGHSH and LQKENI. The CDR3 is made up of 14 amino acids. Trimming left V 6 bases short and J 3 bases short, with 15 bases between. Together with reference TRBV18 and TRBJ2-7, the CDR3 gives the full variable domain: NAGVMQNPRHLVRRRGQEARLRCSPMKGHSHVYWYRQLPEEGLKFMVYLQKENIIDESGMPKERFSAEFPKEGPSILRIQQVVRGDSAAYFCASSPGGAIYEQYFGPGTRLTVT.